The 13 T cell receptor beta chains reported below all come from one sample, sequenced in a study of T cells after yellow fever vaccination. TCRdb passed the 5' RACE reads through MiXCR, listing each CDR3 protein once. The data hold tens of thousands of distinct CDR3 sequences, with just under 8% observed a single time. This specimen was CD8+ T cells sorted from PBMCs, taken on the day of the yellow fever booster vaccination. Receptor source: a man aged 25-45 years who received the YFV17D yellow fever vaccine.

This clonotype was seen just once. V gene TRBV11-3 combines with J gene TRBJ2-5, with D possibly TRBD2 on 5 matching bases. The V end lost 7 bases, the J end lost 0 bases, and 18 bases lay between the germline ends. This CDR3 region has 16 residues. Germline CDR1 and CDR2: SGHNT and YENEEA. The CDR3 spells CASNIRLSGNQETQYF. The CDR3 region has the DNA TGTGCCAGCAACATACGTCTATCGGGGAACCAAGAGACCCAGTACTTC.

V and J are TRBV6-1 and TRBJ2-5; 14 positions agree with TRBD2. V lost 7 bases to trimming and J lost 4 bases; unmatched junction nucleotides: 5. CDR3 size: 15 residues. Germline V gives CDR1 MNHNS, CDR2 SASEGT. The CDR3 region is CASTGTSGSPETQYF. CDR3 DNA: TGTGCCAGCACCGGGACTAGCGGGAGCCCAGAGACCCAGTACTTC.

Many counts were recorded for this clonotype. The chain carries TRBV3-1 and TRBJ1-2; no definite D call. V was shortened by 3 bases and J by 5 bases, with 10 bases between the two germline ends. CDR3 size: 13 residues. Germline V gene data show CDR1 as LGHDT and CDR2 as YNNKEL (reference sequence). The chain's CDR3 is CASSQAEEYGYTF. In nucleotides, the CDR3 is TGTGCCAGCAGCCAGGCAGAAGAGTATGGCTACACCTTC.

This clonotype was detected many times. The V call is TRBV5-1, the J call TRBJ2-1; 7 bases fit TRBD2. Germline V gene data show CDR1 as SGHRS and CDR2 as YFSETQ. This CDR3 is built from 15 residues. The V segment lost 2 bases and the J segment 0 bases; nucleotides outside the gene matches: 2. The CDR3 protein is CASSLGTTSYNEQFF. The CDR3 region has the DNA TGCGCCAGCAGCTTAGGGACTACCTCCTACAATGAGCAGTTCTTC. Using reference TRBV5-1 and TRBJ2-1 for the parts outside the CDR3, the full variable domain is KAGVTQTPRYLIKTRGQQVTLSCSPISGHRSVSWYQQTPGQGLQFLFEYFSETQRNKGNFPGRFSGRQFSNSRSEMNVSTLELGDSALYLCASSLGTTSYNEQFFGPGTRLTVL.

The V gene is TRBV3-1, the J gene TRBJ2-4, with D hard to call. In germline, CDR1 is LGHDT, CDR2 YNNKEL (reference sequence). This CDR3 contains 15 residues. V was pared by 0 bases and J by 1 base, with 7 bases between. CDR3 protein: CASSQDLFAKNIQYF. CDR3 coding DNA: TGTGCCAGCAGCCAAGATCTGTTTGCCAAAAACATTCAGTACTTC.

This clonotype appeared a few times. This chain links TRBV20-1 with TRBJ2-4; D not resolved. V shed 0 bases and J shed 0 bases, with 9 bases lying between them. Per germline, CDR1 DFQATT and CDR2 SNEGSKA (reference sequence). The CDR3 covers 15 residues. CDR3 DNA sequence: TGCAGTGCTAGAGATGGGCAAAAAGCCAAAAACATTCAGTACTTC. It codes for CSARDGQKAKNIQYF.

To note about this clonotype: A junction boundary mismatches the germline segment, possibly from a read error. The rearrangement links TRBV3-1 to TRBJ2-1; 8 bases are shared with TRBD2. Germline V gene data show CDR1 as LGHDT and CDR2 as YNNKEL (reference sequence). The CDR3 contains 15 residues. Written as DNA, the CDR3 is TGTGCCTGCAGCCAAACAATAGCGGGGAACAATGAGCAGTTCTTC. Translation: CACSQTIAGNNEQFF.

This clonotype was observed at least ten times. This chain uses TRBV27 with TRBJ2-1; a weak D match, TRBD2 (5 bases). The CDR3 runs 14 residues. Germline V gives CDR1 MNHEY, CDR2 SMNVEV (reference sequence). Trimming removed 4 bases at V and 8 bases at J, with 15 bases between. The CDR3 DNA sequence: TGTGCCAGCAGTTCGATTTCTAGCATCCATGAGCAGTTCTTC. Residues: CASSSISSIHEQFF.

This clonotype was observed a few times. This chain joins TRBV20-1 and TRBJ2-3; unclear D gene. V gave up 0 bases and J gave up 6 bases, with 19 bases separating them. The length of the CDR3 is 16 residues. Germline loops: CDR1 DFQATT, CDR2 SNEGSKA (reference sequence). The CDR3 sequence: CSARDPTHRNYDTQYF. The CDR3 DNA sequence: TGCAGTGCTAGAGATCCGACCCACCGCAATTACGATACGCAGTATTTT.

This chain connects TRBV2 to TRBJ2-1; D might be TRBD1 or TRBD2, each matching 5 bases. Germline V gene data show CDR1 as SNHLY and CDR2 as FYNNEI. This CDR3 has 12 residues. The ends were cut back, 8 bases at V and 8 bases at J, with 13 bases in the middle. CDR3: CASLGGRDEQFF. The CDR3 region has the DNA TGTGCCAGCCTTGGGGGACGGGATGAGCAGTTCTTC.

This chain connects TRBV20-1 to TRBJ2-5; D may match TRBD1 or TRBD2 (5 bases each). Per the germline V gene, CDR1 is DFQATT and CDR2 is SNEGSKA (reference sequence). V lost 5 bases, J lost 4 bases, and 17 bases lay in between. The length of the CDR3 is 14 residues. CDR3 DNA: TGCAGTGCTGTCGACGAGGGGATGGTAGAGACCCAGTACTTC. This sequence encodes CSAVDEGMVETQYF.

This clonotype came up a few times. The chain recombines TRBV6-1 with TRBJ2-3; maybe TRBD2 (7 bases). Per the germline V gene, CDR1 is MNHNS and CDR2 is SASEGT. The CDR3 consists of 16 residues. The V end was cut by 6 bases, the J end by 3 bases, with 19 bases between. CDR3 coding DNA: TGTGCCAGCAGCCCCAGAGGGGGGAGGGGTACAGATACGCAGTATTTT. It yields the protein CASSPRGGRGTDTQYF.

This clonotype has only a few counts. The chain is built from TRBV7-9 and TRBJ2-1; maybe TRBD1 (5 bases). The germline gives CDR1 SEHNR, CDR2 FQNEAQ (reference sequence). The germline V and J ends were trimmed by 2 bases and 4 bases, with 12 bases remaining between them. The CDR3 length is 15 residues. The CDR3 protein is CASSLQGLGYNEQFF. Here the CDR3 DNA reads TGTGCCAGCAGCTTACAGGGTTTAGGATACAATGAGCAGTTCTTC.